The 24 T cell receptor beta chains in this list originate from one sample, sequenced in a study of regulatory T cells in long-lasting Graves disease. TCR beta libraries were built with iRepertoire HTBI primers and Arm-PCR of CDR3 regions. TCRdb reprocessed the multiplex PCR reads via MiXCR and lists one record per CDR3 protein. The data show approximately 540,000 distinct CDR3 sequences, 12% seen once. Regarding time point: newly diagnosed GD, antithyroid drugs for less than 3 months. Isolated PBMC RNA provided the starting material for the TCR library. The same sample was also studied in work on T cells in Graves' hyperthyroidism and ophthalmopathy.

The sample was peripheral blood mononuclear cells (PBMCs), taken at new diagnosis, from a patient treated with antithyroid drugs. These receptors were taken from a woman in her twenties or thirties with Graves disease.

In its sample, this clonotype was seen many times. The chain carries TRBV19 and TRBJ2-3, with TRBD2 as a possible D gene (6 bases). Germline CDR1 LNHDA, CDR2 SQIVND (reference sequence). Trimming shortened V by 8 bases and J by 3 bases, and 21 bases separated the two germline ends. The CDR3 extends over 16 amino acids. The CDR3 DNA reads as TGTGCCAGTTCCCTTGGGAGGCGCGGGAAGACAGATACGCAGTATTTT. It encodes CASSLGRRGKTDTQYF.

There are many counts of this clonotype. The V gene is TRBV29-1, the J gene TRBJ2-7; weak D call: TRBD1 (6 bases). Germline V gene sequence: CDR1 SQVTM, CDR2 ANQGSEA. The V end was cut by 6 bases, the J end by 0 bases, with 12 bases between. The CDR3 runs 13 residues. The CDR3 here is CSVLRTDSYEQYF. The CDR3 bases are TGCAGCGTCCTTAGGACAGACTCCTACGAGCAGTACTTC.

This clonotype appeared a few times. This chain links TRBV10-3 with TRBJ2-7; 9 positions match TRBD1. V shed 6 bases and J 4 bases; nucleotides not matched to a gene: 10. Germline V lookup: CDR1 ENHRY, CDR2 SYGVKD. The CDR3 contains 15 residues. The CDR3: CAIREGQGETYEQYF. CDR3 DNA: TGTGCCATCAGGGAGGGACAGGGAGAAACGTACGAGCAGTACTTC.

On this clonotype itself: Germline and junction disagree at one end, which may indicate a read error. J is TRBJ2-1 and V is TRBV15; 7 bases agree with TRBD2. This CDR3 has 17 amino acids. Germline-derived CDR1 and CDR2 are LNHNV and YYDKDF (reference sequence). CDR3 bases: TGTGCCTCCAGCACAGATACGAGCGGGAAACGGGGTAATGAGCAGTTCTTC. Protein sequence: CASSTDTSGKRGNEQFF.

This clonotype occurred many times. CDR3 loop: CASSGVVGRGFAEAFF. DNA of the CDR3: TGTGCCAGCAGCGGAGTTGTTGGCAGGGGGTTCGCTGAAGCTTTCTTT. The V call is TRBV2, the J call TRBJ1-1; 7 positions agree with TRBD1. CDR1 is SNHLY and CDR2 is FYNNEI in the germline V gene. The CDR3 runs 16 residues. V shed 6 bases and J 6 bases; nucleotides not matched to a gene: 16. Looking up the rest from reference TRBV2 and TRBJ1-1 gives the full variable domain: EPEVTQTPSHQVTQMGQEVILRCVPISNHLYFYWYRQILGQKVEFLVSFYNNEISEKSEIFDDQFSVERPDGSNFTLKIRSTKLEDSAMYFCASSGVVGRGFAEAFFGQGTRLTVV.

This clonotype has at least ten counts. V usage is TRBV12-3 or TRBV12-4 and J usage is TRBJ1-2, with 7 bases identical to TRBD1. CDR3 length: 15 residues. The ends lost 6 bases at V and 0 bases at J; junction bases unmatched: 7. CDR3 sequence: CASSRDRAPNYGYTF. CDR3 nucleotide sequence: TGTGCCAGCAGCCGTGACAGGGCCCCTAACTATGGCTACACCTTC.

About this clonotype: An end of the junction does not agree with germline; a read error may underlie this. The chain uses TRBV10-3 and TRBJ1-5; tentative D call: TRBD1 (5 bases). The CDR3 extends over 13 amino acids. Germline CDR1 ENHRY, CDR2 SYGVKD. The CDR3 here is CAISRAWDGNRDF. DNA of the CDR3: TGTGCCATCAGTCGAGCTTGGGACGGCAATCGGGATTTT.

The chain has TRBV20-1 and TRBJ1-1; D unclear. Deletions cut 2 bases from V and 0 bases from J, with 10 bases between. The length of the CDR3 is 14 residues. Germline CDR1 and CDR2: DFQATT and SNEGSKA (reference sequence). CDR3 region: CSARIGLLNTEAFF. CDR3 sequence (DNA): TGCAGTGCTAGAATAGGGCTTTTGAACACTGAAGCTTTCTTT.

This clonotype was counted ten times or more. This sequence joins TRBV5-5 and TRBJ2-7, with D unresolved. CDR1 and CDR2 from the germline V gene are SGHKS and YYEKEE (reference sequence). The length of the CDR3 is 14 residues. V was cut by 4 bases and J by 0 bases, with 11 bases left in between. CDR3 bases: TGTGCCAGCAGCCGTCCGGGCAGCTCCTACGAGCAGTACTTC. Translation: CASSRPGSSYEQYF.

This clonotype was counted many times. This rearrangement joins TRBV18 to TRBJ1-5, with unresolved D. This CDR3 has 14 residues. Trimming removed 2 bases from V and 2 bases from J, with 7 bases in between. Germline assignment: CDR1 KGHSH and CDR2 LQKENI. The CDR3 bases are TGTGCCAGCTCACCAGGGTCGGGCAATCAGCCCCAGCATTTT. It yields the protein CASSPGSGNQPQHF. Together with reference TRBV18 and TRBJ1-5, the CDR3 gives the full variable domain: NAGVMQNPRHLVRRRGQEARLRCSPMKGHSHVYWYRQLPEEGLKFMVYLQKENIIDESGMPKERFSAEFPKEGPSILRIQQVVRGDSAAYFCASSPGSGNQPQHFGDGTRLSIL.

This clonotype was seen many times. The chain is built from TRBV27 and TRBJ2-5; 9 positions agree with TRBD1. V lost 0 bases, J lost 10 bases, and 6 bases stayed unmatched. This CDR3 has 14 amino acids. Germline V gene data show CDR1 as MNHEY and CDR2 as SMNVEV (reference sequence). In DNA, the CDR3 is TGTGCCAGCAGTTTATCTCGGACAGGGGCCCTCCAGTACTTC. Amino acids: CASSLSRTGALQYF.

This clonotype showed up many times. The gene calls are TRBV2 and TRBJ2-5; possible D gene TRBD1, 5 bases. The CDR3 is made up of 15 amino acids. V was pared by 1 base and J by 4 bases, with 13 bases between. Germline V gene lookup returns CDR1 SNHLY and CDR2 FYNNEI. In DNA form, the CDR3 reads TGTGCCAGCAGTGAAGGGGGCGCAGGGTCAGAGACCCAGTACTTC. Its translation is CASSEGGAGSETQYF.

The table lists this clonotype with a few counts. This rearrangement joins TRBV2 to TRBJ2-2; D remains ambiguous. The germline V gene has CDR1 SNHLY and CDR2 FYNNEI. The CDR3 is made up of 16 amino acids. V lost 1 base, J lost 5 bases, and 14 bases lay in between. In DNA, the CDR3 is TGTGCCAGCAGTGAAGTCGCCCTTAGAGTTACCGGGGAGCTGTTTTTT. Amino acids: CASSEVALRVTGELFF. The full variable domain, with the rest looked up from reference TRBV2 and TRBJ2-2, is EPEVTQTPSHQVTQMGQEVILRCVPISNHLYFYWYRQILGQKVEFLVSFYNNEISEKSEIFDDQFSVERPDGSNFTLKIRSTKLEDSAMYFCASSEVALRVTGELFFGEGSRLTVL.

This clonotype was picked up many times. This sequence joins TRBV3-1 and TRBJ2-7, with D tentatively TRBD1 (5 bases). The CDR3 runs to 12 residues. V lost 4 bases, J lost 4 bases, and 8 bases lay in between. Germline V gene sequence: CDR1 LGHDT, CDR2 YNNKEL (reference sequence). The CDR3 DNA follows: TGTGCCAGCAGCCTTCGACAGTACGAGCAGTACTTC. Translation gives CASSLRQYEQYF.

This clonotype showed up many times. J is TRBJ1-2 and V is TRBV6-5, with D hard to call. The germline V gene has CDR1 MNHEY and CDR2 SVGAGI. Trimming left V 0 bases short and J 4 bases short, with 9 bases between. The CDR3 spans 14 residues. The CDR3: CASSYSSVPYGYTF. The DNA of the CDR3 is TGTGCCAGCAGTTACTCGTCCGTACCCTATGGCTACACCTTC.

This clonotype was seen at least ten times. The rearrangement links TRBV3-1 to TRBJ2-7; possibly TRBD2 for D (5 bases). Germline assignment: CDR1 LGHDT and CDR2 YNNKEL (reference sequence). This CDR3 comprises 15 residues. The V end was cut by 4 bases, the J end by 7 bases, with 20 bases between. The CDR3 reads CASSPPGVAREEQYF. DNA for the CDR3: TGTGCCAGCAGCCCCCCGGGTGTGGCACGGGAAGAGCAGTACTTC.

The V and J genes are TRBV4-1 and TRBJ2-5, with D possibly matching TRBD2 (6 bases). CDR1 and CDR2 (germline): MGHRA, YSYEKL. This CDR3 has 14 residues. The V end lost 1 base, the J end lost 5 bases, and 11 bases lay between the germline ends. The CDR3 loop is CASSQATSLETQYF. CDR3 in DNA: TGCGCCAGCAGCCAAGCAACTAGCCTCGAGACCCAGTACTTC.

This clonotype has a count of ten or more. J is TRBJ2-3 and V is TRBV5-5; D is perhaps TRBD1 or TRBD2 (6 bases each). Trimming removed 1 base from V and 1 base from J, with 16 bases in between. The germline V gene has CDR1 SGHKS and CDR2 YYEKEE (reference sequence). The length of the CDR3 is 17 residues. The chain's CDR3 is CASSLYVFGGRTDTQYF. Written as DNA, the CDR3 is TGTGCCAGCAGCTTGTATGTATTCGGGGGCCGCACAGATACGCAGTATTTT. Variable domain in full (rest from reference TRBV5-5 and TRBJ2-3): DAGVTQSPTHLIKTRGQQVTLRCSPISGHKSVSWYQQVLGQGPQFIFQYYEKEERGRGNFPDRFSARQFPNYSSELNVNALLLGDSALYLCASSLYVFGGRTDTQYFGPGTRLTVL.

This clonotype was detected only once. In DNA form, the CDR3 reads TGTGCCAGCAGCCAAGATGCGTCTCTATTGTACCAAGAGACCCAGTACTTC. Protein sequence: CASSQDASLLYQETQYF. The gene calls are TRBV3-1 and TRBJ2-5; D gene ambiguous. The V gene lost 0 bases and the J gene lost 0 bases, with 14 bases spanning the gap. CDR3 length equals 17 residues. From germline, CDR1 is LGHDT and CDR2 YNNKEL (reference sequence).

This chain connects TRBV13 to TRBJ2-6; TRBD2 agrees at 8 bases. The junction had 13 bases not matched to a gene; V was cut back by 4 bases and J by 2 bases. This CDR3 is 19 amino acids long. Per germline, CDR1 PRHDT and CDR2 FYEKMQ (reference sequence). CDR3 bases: TGTGCCAGCAGCTCCTACGGGAGGGGGGGGGCGACTGGGGCCAACGTCCTGACTTTC. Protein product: CASSSYGRGGATGANVLTF.

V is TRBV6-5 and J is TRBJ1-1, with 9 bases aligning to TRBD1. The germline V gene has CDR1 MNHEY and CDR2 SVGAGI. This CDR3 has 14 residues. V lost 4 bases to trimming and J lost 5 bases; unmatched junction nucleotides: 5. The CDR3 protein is CASSSDRGGTEAFF. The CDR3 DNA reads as TGTGCCAGCAGTTCAGACAGGGGGGGAACTGAAGCTTTCTTT.

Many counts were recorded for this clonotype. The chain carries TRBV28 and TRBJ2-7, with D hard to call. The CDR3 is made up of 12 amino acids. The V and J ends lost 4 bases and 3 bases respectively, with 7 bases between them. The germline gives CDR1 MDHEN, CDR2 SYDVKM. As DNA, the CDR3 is TGTGCCAGCAGTTCAGAGGACTACGAGCAGTACTTC. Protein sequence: CASSSEDYEQYF.

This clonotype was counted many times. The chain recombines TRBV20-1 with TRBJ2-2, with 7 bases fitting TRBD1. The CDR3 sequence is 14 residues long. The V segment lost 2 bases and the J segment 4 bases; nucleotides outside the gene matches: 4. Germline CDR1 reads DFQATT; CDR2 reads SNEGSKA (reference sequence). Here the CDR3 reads CSARTGVSTGELFF. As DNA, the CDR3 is TGCAGTGCTAGAACAGGGGTGAGCACCGGGGAGCTGTTTTTT.

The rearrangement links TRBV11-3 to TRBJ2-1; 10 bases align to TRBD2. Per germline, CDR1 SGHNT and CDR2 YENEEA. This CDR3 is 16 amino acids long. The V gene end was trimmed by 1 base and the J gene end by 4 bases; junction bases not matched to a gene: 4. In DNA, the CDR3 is TGTGCCAGCAGCTTAGGAATAGCGGGAGGATACAATGAGCAGTTCTTC. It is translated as CASSLGIAGGYNEQFF.